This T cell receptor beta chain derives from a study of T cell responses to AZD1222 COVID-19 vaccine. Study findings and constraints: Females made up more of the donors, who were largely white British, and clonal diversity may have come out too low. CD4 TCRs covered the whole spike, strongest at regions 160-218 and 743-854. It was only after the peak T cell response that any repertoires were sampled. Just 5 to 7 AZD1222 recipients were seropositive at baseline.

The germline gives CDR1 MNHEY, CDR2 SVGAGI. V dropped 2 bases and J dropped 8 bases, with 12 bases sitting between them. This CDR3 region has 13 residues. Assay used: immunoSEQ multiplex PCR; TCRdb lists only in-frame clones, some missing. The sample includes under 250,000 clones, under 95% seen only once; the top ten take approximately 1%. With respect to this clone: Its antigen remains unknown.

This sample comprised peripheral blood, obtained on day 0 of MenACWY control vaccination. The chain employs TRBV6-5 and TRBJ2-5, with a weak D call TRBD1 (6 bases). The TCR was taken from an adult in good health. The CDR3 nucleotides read TGTGCCAGCAGTTACAACCGCAGGGGAACCCAGTACTTC. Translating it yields CASSYNRRGTQYF.